This T cell receptor (beta chain) was documented in a study of blood T cell repertoires in COVID-19. Across the study: Samples of COVID-19 (acute and convalescent) were obtained from the United States, Italy and Spain. T cells, B-cell-depleted T cells, or PBMCs supplied cDNA or gDNA.

Germline CDR1 and CDR2: LGHNA and YSLEER. The V and J ends lost 0 bases and 11 bases, in that order; junction bases with no gene match: 12. The CDR3 has 16 residues. Per the authors' pipeline: Reference gene primer amplification in the assay estimated nucleated cell counts. Data came from immunoSEQ multiplex PCR; TCRdb stores just in-frame clones and leaves some out. V and J calls and clone size are given by that table; D and trimming were obtained from the DNA. The sample consists of 250,000 to 300,000 clones, 70% to 90% of them appearing once. This rearrangement joins TRBV4-3 to TRBJ2-7; 11 nucleotides line up with TRBD2. Specimen: peripheral blood. The receptor comes from a woman aged 60-70 years with acute or convalescent COVID-19. This CDR3 is CASSQETGVAGGPEYF. CDR3 DNA sequence: TGCGCCAGCAGCCAAGAGACCGGGGTAGCGGGGGGGCCGGAGTACTTC.